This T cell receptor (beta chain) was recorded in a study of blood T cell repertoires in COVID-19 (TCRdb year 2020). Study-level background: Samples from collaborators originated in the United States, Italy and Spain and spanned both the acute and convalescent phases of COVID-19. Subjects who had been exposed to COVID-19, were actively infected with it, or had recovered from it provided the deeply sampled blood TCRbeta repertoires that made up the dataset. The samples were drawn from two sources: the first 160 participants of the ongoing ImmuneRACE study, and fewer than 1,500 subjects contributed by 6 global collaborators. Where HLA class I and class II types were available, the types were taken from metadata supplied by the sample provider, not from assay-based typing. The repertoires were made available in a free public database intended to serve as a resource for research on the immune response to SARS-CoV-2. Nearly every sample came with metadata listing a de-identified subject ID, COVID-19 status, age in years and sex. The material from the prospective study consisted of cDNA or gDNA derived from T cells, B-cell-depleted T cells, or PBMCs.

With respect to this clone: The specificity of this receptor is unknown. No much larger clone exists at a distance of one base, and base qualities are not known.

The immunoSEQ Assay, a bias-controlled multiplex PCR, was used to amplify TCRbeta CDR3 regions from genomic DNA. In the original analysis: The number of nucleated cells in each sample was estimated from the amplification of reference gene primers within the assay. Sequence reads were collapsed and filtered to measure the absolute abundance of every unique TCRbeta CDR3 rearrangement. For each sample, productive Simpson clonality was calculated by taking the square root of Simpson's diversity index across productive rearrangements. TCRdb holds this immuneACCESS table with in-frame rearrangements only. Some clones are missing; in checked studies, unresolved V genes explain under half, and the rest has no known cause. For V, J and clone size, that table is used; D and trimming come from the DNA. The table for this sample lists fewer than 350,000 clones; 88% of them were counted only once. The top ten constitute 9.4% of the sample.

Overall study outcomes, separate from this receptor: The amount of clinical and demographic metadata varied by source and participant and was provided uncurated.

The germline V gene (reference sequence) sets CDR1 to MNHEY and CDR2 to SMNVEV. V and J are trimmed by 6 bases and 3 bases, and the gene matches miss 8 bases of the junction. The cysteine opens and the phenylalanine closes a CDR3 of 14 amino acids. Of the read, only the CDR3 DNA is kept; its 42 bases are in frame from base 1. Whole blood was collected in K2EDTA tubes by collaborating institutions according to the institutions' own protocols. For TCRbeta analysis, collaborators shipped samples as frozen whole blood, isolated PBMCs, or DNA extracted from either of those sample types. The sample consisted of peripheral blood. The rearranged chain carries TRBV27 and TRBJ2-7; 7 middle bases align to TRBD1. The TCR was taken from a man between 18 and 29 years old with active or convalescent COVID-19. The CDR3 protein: CASSNTGQYYEQYF. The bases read TGTGCCAGCAGCAATACGGGACAGTACTACGAGCAGTACTTC.